A selection of T cell receptor beta chains follows, all from one sample in a study of persistence of HIV-infected CD4 T cells. Antigens for these TCRs are unknown. The method was immunoSEQ multiplex PCR; TCRdb's version includes in-frame clones alone and lacks a portion of them. The sample consists of some 58,000 clones, less than 85% of them appearing once. The source material was CD4+ T cells sorted from PBMCs after approximately 19-hour stimulation, sampled from a patient who received antiretroviral therapy. Every receptor here comes from an adult man with HIV who was CMV-seropositive. Both conserved end residues are part of each CDR3. D genes are given only for firm matches. Clone size appears in some rows only: once, few, many, or a class for an expanded clone.

clone_size	d_call	j_call	v_call	cdr3_aa	cdr3_nt
-	-	TRBJ1-1	TRBV19	CASSIRPRSQNTEAFF	TGTGCCAGTAGTATCCGCCCCCGTAGTCAGAACACTGAAGCTTTCTTT
-	-	TRBJ1-5	TRBV19	CASSIGSHPGGQPQHF	TGTGCCAGTAGTATAGGATCCCATCCGGGGGGGCAGCCCCAGCATTTT
-	TRBD1	TRBJ1-5	TRBV2	CASSAGQGNQPQHF	TGTGCCAGCAGTGCAGGACAGGGGAATCAGCCCCAGCATTTT
few	-	TRBJ1-1	TRBV2	CASSERDPTTNTEAFF	TGTGCCAGCAGTGAACGGGATCCTACCACGAACACTGAAGCTTTCTTT
-	-	TRBJ1-1	TRBV18	CASSPDRNRDTEAFF	TGTGCCAGCTCACCCGACAGGAACCGGGACACTGAAGCTTTCTTT
few	-	TRBJ1-5	TRBV9	CASSARDSNQPQHF	TGTGCCAGCAGCGCCAGGGATAGCAATCAGCCCCAGCATTTT
-	TRBD2	TRBJ2-1	TRBV10-3	CATELAGGSEQFF	TGTGCCACAGAACTAGCGGGGGGGTCTGAGCAGTTCTTC
-	TRBD2	TRBJ2-1	TRBV2	CASSEAGRGGSEQFF	TGTGCCAGCAGTGAAGCGGGACGGGGGGGCAGTGAGCAGTTCTTC
few	-	TRBJ2-3	TRBV19	CSSNGGITDTQYF	TGTTCCTCGAACGGGGGAATCACAGATACGCAGTATTTT
-	TRBD2	TRBJ2-3	TRBV20-1	CSASSGGASTDTQYF	TGCAGTGCTAGTAGCGGGGGAGCTAGCACAGATACGCAGTATTTT
few	-	TRBJ1-4	TRBV4-1	CASSQAGSTNEKLFF	TGCGCCAGCAGCCAAGCGGGATCAACTAATGAAAAACTGTTTTTT
-	-	TRBJ1-1	TRBV10-3	CAISGGRFEAFF	TGTGCCATCAGTGGGGGCAGGTTTGAAGCTTTCTTT
few	-	TRBJ2-2	TRBV6-6	CASSYSIRGAGELFF	TGTGCCAGCAGTTACTCGATCAGGGGTGCCGGGGAGCTGTTTTTT
once	-	TRBJ2-3	TRBV24-1	CATSDLVQTDTQYF	TGTGCCACCAGTGATTTAGTCCAGACAGATACGCAGTATTTT
-	-	TRBJ1-1	TRBV14	CASSPNMNTEAFF	TGTGCCAGCAGTCCTAATATGAACACTGAAGCTTTCTTT
-	-	TRBJ2-7	TRBV7-2	CASGYREITYEQYF	TGTGCCAGCGGGTACAGGGAGATCACCTACGAGCAGTACTTC
-	-	TRBJ2-7	TRBV6-5	CASSRDTHSYEQYF	TGTGCCAGCAGTAGGGACACCCACTCCTACGAGCAGTACTTC
-	TRBD1	TRBJ1-1	TRBV3-1/TRBV3-2	CASSPVGTGRNTEAFF	TGTGCCAGCAGCCCTGTAGGGACAGGGCGAAACACTGAAGCTTTCTTT
-	-	TRBJ1-6	TRBV18	CASSPPNNSPLHF	TGTGCCAGCTCACCACCAAACAATTCACCCCTCCACTTT
once	-	TRBJ2-7	TRBV28	CASSLGATFYEQYF	TGTGCCAGCAGTTTGGGGGCCACCTTTTACGAGCAGTACTTC
few	TRBD1	TRBJ1-1	TRBV6-6	CASTLTGGRTEAFF	TGTGCCAGCACCTTAACAGGGGGCAGGACTGAAGCTTTCTTT
once	TRBD1	TRBJ1-5	TRBV2	CASSLQGAQQPQHF	TGTGCCAGCAGTTTACAGGGGGCACAGCAGCCCCAGCATTTT
-	-	TRBJ2-7	TRBV12-3/TRBV12-4	CASSLPPAYEQYF	TGTGCCAGCAGTTTACCCCCAGCCTACGAGCAGTACTTC
-	-	TRBJ2-6	TRBV18	CASSPPNRVTTGANVLTF	TGTGCCAGCTCACCACCAAACAGAGTAACCACTGGGGCCAACGTCCTGACTTTC
-	-	TRBJ1-2	TRBV4-2	CASSTEGGSGYTF	TGTGCCAGCAGCACCGAGGGAGGGTCCGGCTACACCTTC
once	-	TRBJ2-7	TRBV5-1	CASSLGQLDSYEQYF	TGCGCCAGCAGCTTGGGACAGCTCGATTCCTACGAGCAGTACTTC
-	TRBD1	TRBJ1-6	TRBV5-1	CASSQETGQTNSPLHF	TGCGCCAGCAGCCAAGAGACAGGGCAAACTAATTCACCCCTCCACTTT